The clone carrying this TCR beta chain was counted only a few times. Its antigen is as yet unknown. This sample is part of a study of blood T cells in healthy people across ages. The second PCR ran roughly 6 to 11 cycles with a sample-barcoded 5' primer and J-beta primers. The study obtained at least 3 million CDR3-containing paired-end reads from every sample. In TCRdb, the 5' RACE reads were re-called with MiXCR into one record per CDR3 protein. The profile shows about 830,000 distinct CDR3 sequences, more than 45% of them singletons. The study, taken as a whole, reports: Researchers deemed the diversity estimates from one million T cells underestimates.

All donors came from Russia, were Caucasian and healthy, and spanned ages roughly 6 to 95. Every sample gave at least 5 micrograms of total RNA when it was extracted. Sample: blood. This receptor was obtained from a man between 25 and 39 years old in good health.

In DNA form, the CDR3 reads TGTGCCAGCACCCGGGAGTACACAGATACGCAGTATTTT. Amino acids: CASTREYTDTQYF. This chain joins TRBV7-6 and TRBJ2-3; weak D call: TRBD2 (6 bases). Germline V lookup: CDR1 SGHVS, CDR2 FNYEAQ. The CDR3 is 13 residues long. The V gene lost 7 bases and the J gene lost 2 bases, with 10 bases spanning the gap.